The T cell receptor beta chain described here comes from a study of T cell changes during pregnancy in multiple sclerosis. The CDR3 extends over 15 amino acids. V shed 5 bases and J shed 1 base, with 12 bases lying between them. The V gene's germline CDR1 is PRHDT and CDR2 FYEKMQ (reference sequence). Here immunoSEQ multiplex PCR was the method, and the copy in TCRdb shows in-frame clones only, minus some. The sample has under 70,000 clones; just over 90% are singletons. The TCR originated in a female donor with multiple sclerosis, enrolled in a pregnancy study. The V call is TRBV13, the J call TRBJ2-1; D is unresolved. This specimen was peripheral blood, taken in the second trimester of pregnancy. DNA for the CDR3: TGTGCCAGCAGCCCACCGAGGCCGTCCTACAATGAGCAGTTCTTC. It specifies CASSPPRPSYNEQFF. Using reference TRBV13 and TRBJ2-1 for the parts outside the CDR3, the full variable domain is AAGVIQSPRHLIKEKRETATLKCYPIPRHDTVYWYQQGPGQDPQFLISFYEKMQSDKGSIPDRFSAQQFSDYHSELNMSSLELGDSALYFCASSPPRPSYNEQFFGPGTRLTVL.